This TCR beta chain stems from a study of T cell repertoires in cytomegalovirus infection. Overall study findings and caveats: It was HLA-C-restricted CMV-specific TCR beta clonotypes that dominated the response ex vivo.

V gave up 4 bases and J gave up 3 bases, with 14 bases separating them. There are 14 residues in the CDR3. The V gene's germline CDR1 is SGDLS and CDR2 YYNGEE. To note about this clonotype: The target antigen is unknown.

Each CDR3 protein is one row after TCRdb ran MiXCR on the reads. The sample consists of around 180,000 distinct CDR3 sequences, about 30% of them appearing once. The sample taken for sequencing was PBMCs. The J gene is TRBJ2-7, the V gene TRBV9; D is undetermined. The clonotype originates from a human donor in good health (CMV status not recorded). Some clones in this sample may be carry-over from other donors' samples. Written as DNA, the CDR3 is TGTGCCAGCAGCCCGGATGCGGAATACTACGAGCAGTACTTC. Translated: CASSPDAEYYEQYF.